The rows below give T cell receptor beta chains drawn from one sample of a study of identical twins. In TCRdb, the 5' RACE reads were re-called with MiXCR into one record per CDR3 protein. The sample has about 490,000 distinct CDR3 sequences; roughly 15% are singletons. This sample was shared with a second study, whose subject was yellow fever vaccine responses in identical twins.

Source material: CD4+ T cells sorted from blood. These receptors were collected from a woman between 18 and 29 years old in good health. Both conserved end residues are part of each CDR3. The D gene is left open where the match is weak. Clone size is stated in some rows and not others, as once, few, many or a class when expanded.

>.|TRBJ2-2|TRBV7-8|.
TGTGCCAGCAGCTTAGTATATTCGGAGGGCGGGGAGCTGTTTTTT
CASSLVYSEGGELFF
>.|TRBJ2-7|TRBV7-9|many
TGTGCCAGCAGCAGCGAAGGCTCCTACGAGCAGTACTTC
CASSSEGSYEQYF
>TRBD1|TRBJ2-1|TRBV3-1|.
TGTGCCTGCAGCCAAGGGACAGGGGGCCACAAATACAATGAGCAGTTCTTC
CACSQGTGGHKYNEQFF
>TRBD1|TRBJ2-2|TRBV28|once
TGTGCCAGCAGACCGGGACAGGTCACCGGGGAGCTGTTTTTT
CASRPGQVTGELFF
>.|TRBJ2-7|TRBV21-1|.
TGTGCCAGCAGCATTCAGGGGGCGTTCGGGAACGAGCAGTACTTC
CASSIQGAFGNEQYF
>TRBD1|TRBJ2-3|TRBV20-1|.
TGCAGTGCCACCGGGACAGGGGGTTCAGATACGCAGTATTTT
CSATGTGGSDTQYF
>TRBD2|TRBJ2-3|TRBV6-1|.
TGTGCCAGCAGTAAAATAGGGACTAGCGGGGGGGGCGACACAGATACGCAGTATTTT
CASSKIGTSGGGDTDTQYF
>.|TRBJ2-5|TRBV25-1|.
TGTGCCAGCAACTCAGATCTCGCCCAGTACTTC
CASNSDLAQYF
>TRBD1|TRBJ1-1|TRBV20-1|.
TGCAGTGCCAAAATGGACAGGGGAGCCACTGAAGCTTTCTTT
CSAKMDRGATEAFF
>.|TRBJ2-1|TRBV9|many
TGTGCCAGCAGCGTGGGACTTACCTACTCCTACAATGAGCAGTTCTTC
CASSVGLTYSYNEQFF
>TRBD2|TRBJ2-1|TRBV20-1|.
TGCAGTGCTAGCTCCGGGACTAGCGTTAATGAGCAGTTCTTC
CSASSGTSVNEQFF
>.|TRBJ1-1|TRBV10-3|many
TGTGCCATCAGTGAGTCGATCGGGGCAGGAGCTTTCTTT
CAISESIGAGAFF
>.|TRBJ2-7|TRBV3-1|many
TGTGCCAGCAGCCAGGATGGGGGAGGCGAGCAGTACTTC
CASSQDGGGEQYF
>.|TRBJ2-3|TRBV7-8|.
TGTGCCAGCAGCTTATGGACATCCAGCACAGATACGCAGTATTTT
CASSLWTSSTDTQYF
>.|TRBJ2-5|TRBV20-1|.
TGCAGTGCTTCCAGGGGGGGGGTAGAGACCCAGTACTTC
CSASRGGVETQYF
>.|TRBJ2-3|TRBV10-3|many
TGTGCCATCAGTGAGGGGAGTCGGGCAGATACGCAGTATTTT
CAISEGSRADTQYF
>TRBD1|TRBJ1-1|TRBV3-1|.
TGTGCCAGCAGCAGAGGGACAGAGGCTGAAGCTTTCTTT
CASSRGTEAEAFF
>.|TRBJ2-2|TRBV5-1|few
TGCGCCAGCAGAACAATAAACACCGGGGAGCTGTTTTTT
CASRTINTGELFF
>.|TRBJ1-1|TRBV20-1|.
TGCAGTGTTTACCGGACAATGAACACTGAAGCTTTCTTT
CSVYRTMNTEAFF
>TRBD1|TRBJ1-4|TRBV4-1|.
TGCGCCAGCAGCCAACCACAGGGGCCGGGTGAAAAACTGTTTTTT
CASSQPQGPGEKLFF
>TRBD1|TRBJ2-7|TRBV12-3/TRBV12-4|few
TGTGCCAGCAGTTGGGGGACAGGCCTTTACGAGCAGTACTTC
CASSWGTGLYEQYF
>.|TRBJ2-3|TRBV7-2|few
TGTGCCAGCAGCCCCCCTCGAGGGGGAAGGGGTACAGATACGCAGTATTTT
CASSPPRGGRGTDTQYF
>TRBD2|TRBJ2-7|TRBV11-1|few
TGTGCCAGCAGCCCCCCGGTGACTAGCGGGAGGGCCGCCTACGAGCAGTACTTC
CASSPPVTSGRAAYEQYF
>.|TRBJ2-3|TRBV15|.
TGTGCCACCAGCAGACTGTTGGATACGCAGTATTTT
CATSRLLDTQYF
>.|TRBJ1-6|TRBV10-3|few
TGTGCCATCAGTGAGGGTAACTCTTTTAATTCACCCCTCCACTTT
CAISEGNSFNSPLHF
>TRBD2|TRBJ2-7|TRBV5-1|many
TGCGCCAGCAGCTTGACCCGGGCTAGCGGATCCTACGAGCAGTACTTC
CASSLTRASGSYEQYF
>TRBD2|TRBJ2-1|TRBV5-1|.
TGCGCCAGCAGCTTGGGCGGACTAGCATCTTTAAATGAGCAGTTCTTC
CASSLGGLASLNEQFF
>TRBD2|TRBJ2-7|TRBV6-1|few
TGTGCCAGCAGTGAAGGCGGGGGTCCCTACGAGCAGTACTTC
CASSEGGGPYEQYF
>.|TRBJ1-1|TRBV10-3|many
TGTGCCATCAGTGATTTCACTGAAGCTTTCTTT
CAISDFTEAFF
>.|TRBJ2-3|TRBV6-1|many
TGTGCCAGCAGCAAGATCGAGAAGGGTACGCAGTATTTT
CASSKIEKGTQYF
>.|TRBJ1-1|TRBV12-3/TRBV12-4|many
TGTGCCAGCAGTTTCCGGTCTGAAGCTTTCTTT
CASSFRSEAFF
>.|TRBJ2-5|TRBV3-1|few
TGTGCCAGCAGCCAAGAAGTTTCGGCTACCCTCGAGACCCAGTACTTC
CASSQEVSATLETQYF
>.|TRBJ1-2|TRBV20-1|.
TGCAGTGCCCCCAGGGCGGACTATGGCTACACCTTC
CSAPRADYGYTF
>.|TRBJ2-3|TRBV24-1|few
TGTGCCACCAGTGATTTGCATGTGGGAGATACGCAGTATTTT
CATSDLHVGDTQYF
>TRBD1|TRBJ2-7|TRBV9|few
TGTGCCAGCAGCGTGGCAGGGGGCCTCGAGCAGTACTTC
CASSVAGGLEQYF
>.|TRBJ1-1|TRBV12-3/TRBV12-4|many
TGTGCCAGCAGTTCTCCAGGGGTGACTGAAGCTTTCTTT
CASSSPGVTEAFF
>TRBD2|TRBJ2-5|TRBV10-3|.
TGTGCCATCAGTGAGTCTAGCGGGACCCAGGCGGAGACCCAGTACTTC
CAISESSGTQAETQYF
>TRBD2|TRBJ2-1|TRBV3-1|few
TGTGCCAGCAGTTCAATAGCGGGAGGGCCCCGGAATGAGCAGTTCTTC
CASSSIAGGPRNEQFF
>.|TRBJ2-2|TRBV20-1|few
TGCAGTGCTAGTTCCGGGACGACCGGGGAGCTGTTTTTT
CSASSGTTGELFF
>TRBD2|TRBJ2-1|TRBV29-1|.
TGCAGCGTTGTAGCGGGAGGTCTTAATGAGCAGTTCTTC
CSVVAGGLNEQFF
>.|TRBJ2-5|TRBV11-2|many
TGTGCCAGCAGCTTAGAGCGAGAGACCCAGTACTTC
CASSLERETQYF
>.|TRBJ2-3|TRBV7-2|few
TGTGCCAGCAGCCCGACAGTTGCGGATACGCAGTATTTT
CASSPTVADTQYF
>TRBD2|TRBJ2-5|TRBV6-2/TRBV6-3|few
TGTGCCAGCAGTCTCCGACTAGCGGGAGGGCCCAAACAAGAGACCCAGTACTTC
CASSLRLAGGPKQETQYF
>TRBD2|TRBJ2-2|TRBV7-8|.
TGTGCCAGCAGCTGGGCGGCGGGGGACACCGGGGAGCTGTTTTTT
CASSWAAGDTGELFF
>TRBD2|TRBJ2-1|TRBV2|.
TGTGCCCTGGCTAGCGGTTTGAATGAGCAGTTCTTC
CALASGLNEQFF
>.|TRBJ1-2|TRBV5-1|few
TGCGCCAGCAGCTTGGATCGGGCCACGGCAAACTATGGCTACACCTTC
CASSLDRATANYGYTF
>.|TRBJ2-5|TRBV5-6|few
TGTGCCAGCAGCTTGTTTTACACGGAGACCCAGTACTTC
CASSLFYTETQYF
>TRBD2|TRBJ2-3|TRBV10-3|few
TGTGCCATCAGTCAGCGGGAGAGGAGCACAGATACGCAGTATTTT
CAISQRERSTDTQYF
>.|TRBJ1-1|TRBV12-3/TRBV12-4|few
TGTGCCAGCAGCCCAAATATTCGGGGTGGTGAAGCTTTCTTT
CASSPNIRGGEAFF
>.|TRBJ2-4|TRBV5-5|.
TGTGCCAGCAGCACGACAGTCGAGGCTCAGTACTTC
CASSTTVEAQYF
>.|TRBJ2-3|TRBV12-3/TRBV12-4|few
TGTGCCAGCGGAGGGGACACAGATACGCAGTATTTT
CASGGDTDTQYF
>.|TRBJ1-6|TRBV12-3/TRBV12-4|few
TGTGCCAGCAGTTTAGCGGTTGATTCACCCCTCCACTTT
CASSLAVDSPLHF
>.|TRBJ1-2|TRBV15|.
TGTGCCACCAGCAGAGAAGAACTCAGAGGAGGCTACACCTTC
CATSREELRGGYTF
>.|TRBJ2-5|TRBV29-1|once
TGCAGCGTTGAGGGGGAGTCAGGACAAGAGACCCAGTACTTC
CSVEGESGQETQYF
>.|TRBJ2-3|TRBV2|.
TGTGCCTGCTTATTGATTGCGAGCACAGATACGCAGTATTTT
CACLLIASTDTQYF
>.|TRBJ2-4|TRBV4-2|many
TGTGCCAGCAGCCAAGGCGGGCAGAGCGGTAAAAACATTCAGTACTTC
CASSQGGQSGKNIQYF
>TRBD2|TRBJ2-1|TRBV11-1|few
TGTGCCAGCAGCCGACGACTAGCGGGAGGGGGGGATAGCTCCTACAATGAGCAGTTCTTC
CASSRRLAGGGDSSYNEQFF